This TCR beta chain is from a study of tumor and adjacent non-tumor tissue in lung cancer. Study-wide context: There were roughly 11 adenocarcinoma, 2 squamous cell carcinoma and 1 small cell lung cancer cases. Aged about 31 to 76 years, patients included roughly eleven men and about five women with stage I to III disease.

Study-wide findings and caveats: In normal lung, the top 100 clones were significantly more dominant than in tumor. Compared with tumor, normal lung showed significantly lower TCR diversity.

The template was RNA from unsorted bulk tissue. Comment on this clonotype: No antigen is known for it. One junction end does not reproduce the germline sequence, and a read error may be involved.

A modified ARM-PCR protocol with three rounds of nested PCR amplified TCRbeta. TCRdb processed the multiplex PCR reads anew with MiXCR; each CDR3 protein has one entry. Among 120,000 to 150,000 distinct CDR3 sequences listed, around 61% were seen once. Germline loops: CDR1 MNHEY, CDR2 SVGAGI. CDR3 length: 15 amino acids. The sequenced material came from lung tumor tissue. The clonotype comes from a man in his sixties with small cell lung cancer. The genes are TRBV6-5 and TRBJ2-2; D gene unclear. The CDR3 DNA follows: TGTGCCGGCCGCGGCGTGGGTCCGAACACCGGTGAGCTGTTTTTT. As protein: CAGRGVGPNTGELFF.